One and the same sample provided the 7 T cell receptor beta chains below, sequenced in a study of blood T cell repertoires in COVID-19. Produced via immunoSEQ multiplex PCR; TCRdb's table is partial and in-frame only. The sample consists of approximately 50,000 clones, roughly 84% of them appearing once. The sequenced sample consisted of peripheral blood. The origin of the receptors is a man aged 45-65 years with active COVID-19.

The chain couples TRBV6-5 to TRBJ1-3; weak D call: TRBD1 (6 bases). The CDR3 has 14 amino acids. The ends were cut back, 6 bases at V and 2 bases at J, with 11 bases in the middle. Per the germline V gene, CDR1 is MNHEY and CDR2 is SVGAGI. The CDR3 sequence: CASSTPGAGNTIYF. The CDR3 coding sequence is TGTGCCAGCAGCACACCAGGGGCTGGAAACACCATATATTTT.

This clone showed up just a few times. The CDR3 loop reads CASSPPGTATNGYTF. The CDR3 DNA is TGTGCCAGCAGCCCCCCCGGGACAGCGACCAATGGCTACACCTTC. The chain carries TRBV7-2 and TRBJ1-2; 7 bases match TRBD1. Germline V CDR1 and CDR2: SGHTA, FQGNSA. After removal of 5 bases from V and 6 bases from J, the junction contained 12 bases not matched to a gene. The CDR3 has 15 residues.

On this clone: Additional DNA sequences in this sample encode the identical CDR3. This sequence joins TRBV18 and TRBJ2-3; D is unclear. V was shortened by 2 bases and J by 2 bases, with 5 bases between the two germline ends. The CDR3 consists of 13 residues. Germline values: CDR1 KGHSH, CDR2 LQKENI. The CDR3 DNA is TGTGCCAGCTCACCAGGAGCCACAGATACGCAGTATTTT. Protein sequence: CASSPGATDTQYF.

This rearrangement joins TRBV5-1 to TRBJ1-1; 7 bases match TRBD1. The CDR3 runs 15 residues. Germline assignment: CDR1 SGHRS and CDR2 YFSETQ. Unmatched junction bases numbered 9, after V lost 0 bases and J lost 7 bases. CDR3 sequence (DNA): TGCGCCAGCAGCTTGGCCGGCAGGGGGGCTGGTGAAGCTTTCTTT. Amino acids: CASSLAGRGAGEAFF.

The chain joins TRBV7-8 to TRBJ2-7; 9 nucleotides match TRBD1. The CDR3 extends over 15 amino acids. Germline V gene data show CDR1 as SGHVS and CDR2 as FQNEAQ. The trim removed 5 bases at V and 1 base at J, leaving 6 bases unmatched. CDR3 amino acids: CASSGRDRASYEQYF. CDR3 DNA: TGTGCCAGCAGCGGCCGGGACAGGGCTTCCTACGAGCAGTACTTC.

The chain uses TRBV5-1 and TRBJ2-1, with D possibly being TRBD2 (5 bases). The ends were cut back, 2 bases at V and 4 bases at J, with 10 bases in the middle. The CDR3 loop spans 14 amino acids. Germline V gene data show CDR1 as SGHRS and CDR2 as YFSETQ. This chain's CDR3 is CASSFSWEYNEQFF. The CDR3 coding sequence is TGCGCCAGCAGCTTTAGCTGGGAGTACAATGAGCAGTTCTTC.

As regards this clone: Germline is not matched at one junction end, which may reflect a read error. The CDR3: CASSLAELDTQYF. DNA for the CDR3: TGTGCTAGCAGCTTAGCCGAGTTGGATACGCAGTATTTT. V is TRBV7-7 and J is TRBJ2-3; the D is unclear. Germline V CDR1 and CDR2: SSHAT, FNYEAQ (reference sequence). The length of the CDR3 is 13 residues.